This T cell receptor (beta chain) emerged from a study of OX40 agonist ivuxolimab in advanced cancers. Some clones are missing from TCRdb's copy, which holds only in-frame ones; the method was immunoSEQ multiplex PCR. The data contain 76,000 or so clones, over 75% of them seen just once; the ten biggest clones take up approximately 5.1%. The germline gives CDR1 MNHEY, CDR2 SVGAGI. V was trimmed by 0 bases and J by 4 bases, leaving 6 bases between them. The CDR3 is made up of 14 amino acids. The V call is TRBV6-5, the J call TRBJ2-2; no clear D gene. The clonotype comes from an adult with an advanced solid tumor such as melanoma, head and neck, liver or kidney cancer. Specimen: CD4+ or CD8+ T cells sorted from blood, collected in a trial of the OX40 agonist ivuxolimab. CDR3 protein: CASSYSFRTGELFF. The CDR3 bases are TGTGCCAGCAGTTACTCTTTTCGCACCGGGGAGCTGTTTTTT.